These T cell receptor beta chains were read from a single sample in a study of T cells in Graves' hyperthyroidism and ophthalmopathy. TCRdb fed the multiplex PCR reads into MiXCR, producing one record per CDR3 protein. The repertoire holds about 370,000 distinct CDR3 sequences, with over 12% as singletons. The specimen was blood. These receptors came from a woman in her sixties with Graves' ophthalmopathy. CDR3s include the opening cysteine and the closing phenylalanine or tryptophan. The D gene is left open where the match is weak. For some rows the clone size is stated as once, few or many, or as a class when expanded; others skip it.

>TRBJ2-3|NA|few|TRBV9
CASSVDTTTDTQYF
TGTGCCAGCAGCGTGGACACCACCACAGATACGCAGTATTTT
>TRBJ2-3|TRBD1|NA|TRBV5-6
CASSWSSGQGLDTQYF
TGTGCCAGCAGCTGGTCCTCCGGACAGGGGCTCGATACGCAGTATTTT
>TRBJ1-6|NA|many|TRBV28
CASSSLDRSEGSPLHF
TGTGCCAGCAGTTCCCTGGACCGATCCGAGGGCTCACCCCTCCACTTT
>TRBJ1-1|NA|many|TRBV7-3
CASSYTLWTEAFF
TGTGCCAGCAGCTACACCCTGTGGACTGAAGCTTTCTTT
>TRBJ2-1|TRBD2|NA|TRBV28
CACSPQGISGSSYNEQFF
TGTGCCTGCAGCCCACAGGGGATTAGCGGGAGTTCCTACAATGAGCAGTTCTTC
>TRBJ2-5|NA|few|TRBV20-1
CSVPGETQYF
TGCAGTGTCCCCGGGGAGACCCAGTACTTC
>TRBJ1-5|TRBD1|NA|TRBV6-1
CASSSGTGGFGNQPQHF
TGTGCCAGCAGCTCCGGGACAGGGGGCTTCGGCAATCAGCCCCAGCATTTT
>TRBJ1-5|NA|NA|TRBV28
CASSFYTLGGNQPQHF
TGTGCCAGCAGTTTCTACACTTTGGGGGGCAATCAGCCCCAGCATTTT
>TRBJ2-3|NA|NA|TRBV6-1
CASSGNPGLFTGTQYF
TGTGCCAGCAGTGGAAACCCGGGACTTTTCACAGGTACGCAGTATTTT
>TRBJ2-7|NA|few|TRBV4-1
CASSQVAPKASEQYF
TGCGCCAGCAGCCAGGTAGCGCCCAAGGCCAGCGAGCAGTACTTC